The 25 T cell receptor beta chains presented below share a single source sample, sequenced in a study of PD-L1 blockade in urothelial cancer. The table came from immunoSEQ multiplex PCR; TCRdb's copy has only in-frame clones and leaves some out. The sample includes about 45,000 clones, around 82% seen only once; the top ten take around 13%. Stated time point: peripheral blood 6 weeks after treatment start. The specimen comprised PBMCs, sampled around atezolizumab (anti-PD-L1) treatment. The receptor source for this set is a man in his sixties with urothelial cancer.

The count of this clone is one. The chain has TRBV5-1 and TRBJ2-3; 9 positions match TRBD1. After removal of 3 bases from V and 1 base from J, the junction contained 6 bases not matched to a gene. The CDR3 extends over 16 amino acids. The germline V gene encodes CDR1 SGHRS and CDR2 YFSETQ. The DNA of the CDR3 is TGCGCCAGCAGCTCGGGGGACAGGGCCGGCACAGATACGCAGTATTTT. Translated, it gives CASSSGDRAGTDTQYF.

The V and J genes are TRBV5-1 and TRBJ2-2; 7 nucleotides align to TRBD1. The germline V gene encodes CDR1 SGHRS and CDR2 YFSETQ. With V trimmed by 4 bases and J by 1 base, 4 bases remained unmatched. This CDR3 spans 15 amino acids. This chain's CDR3 is CASSTRTGNTGELFF. In nucleotides, the CDR3 is TGCGCCAGCAGCACTCGGACAGGGAACACCGGGGAGCTGTTTTTT.

This clone was observed a handful of times. The chain employs TRBV7-8 and TRBJ2-7, with TRBD1 matching over 8 bases. Germline trimming cut 2 bases from V and 2 bases from J; bases unmatched to any gene: 5. The CDR3 runs 15 residues. From germline, CDR1 is SGHVS and CDR2 FQNEAQ. CDR3 sequence reads: CASSLQGARTYEQYF. The CDR3 DNA follows: TGTGCCAGCAGCTTACAGGGGGCAAGAACCTACGAGCAGTACTTC.

This clone was seen more than once but under ten times. The chain carries TRBV5-1 and TRBJ2-1, with D uncertain. The CDR3 runs 15 residues. V lost 0 bases and J 4 bases, leaving 11 bases between the germline ends. The germline gives CDR1 SGHRS, CDR2 YFSETQ. DNA of the CDR3: TGCGCCAGCAGCTTGGGGCCCCAAATGTACAATGAGCAGTTCTTC. Encoded protein: CASSLGPQMYNEQFF.

The chain combines TRBV5-1 with TRBJ2-4; the match to TRBD2 covers 7 bases. Germline loops: CDR1 SGHRS, CDR2 YFSETQ. The V gene end was trimmed by 4 bases and the J gene end by 8 bases; junction bases not matched to a gene: 3. CDR3 length: 12 residues. CDR3 protein: CASSPGGDIQYF. DNA of the CDR3: TGCGCCAGCAGCCCGGGGGGTGACATTCAGTACTTC.

This chain connects TRBV6-5 to TRBJ2-7; D possibly corresponds to TRBD2 (5 bases). CDR1 is MNHEY, CDR2 SVGAGI, per germline. This CDR3 has 16 residues. The germline V and J ends were trimmed by 0 bases and 1 base, with 13 bases remaining between them. CDR3: CASSYSRSGLSYEQYF. CDR3 in DNA: TGTGCCAGCAGTTACTCGAGGAGCGGACTTTCCTACGAGCAGTACTTC.

The chain employs TRBV7-2 and TRBJ2-5; tentative D call: TRBD1 (5 bases). The CDR3 runs to 14 residues. Germline CDR1 SGHTA, CDR2 FQGNSA. Trimming stripped 1 base from V and 10 bases from J, with 16 bases between. The CDR3 nucleotides read TGTGCCAGCAGCTTAGGGGGTCAGGGTCATGGCCAGTACTTC. Protein product: CASSLGGQGHGQYF.

The J gene is TRBJ1-5, the V gene TRBV6-1; D possibly corresponds to TRBD1 (5 bases). The germline gives CDR1 MNHNS, CDR2 SASEGT. Trimming took 6 bases from V and 7 from J, leaving 13 bases between them. The CDR3 consists of 13 residues. The CDR3 DNA reads as TGTGCCAGCAGAGGGGCAGGTAAGCAGCCCCAGCATTTT. It encodes CASRGAGKQPQHF.

The chain recombines TRBV28 with TRBJ1-2; unclear D gene. CDR3 length: 13 residues. In germline, CDR1 is MDHEN, CDR2 SYDVKM. V lost 6 bases and J lost 4, with 12 bases in between. Here the CDR3 DNA reads TGTGCCAGCAGCTCCGGACTCCGCTATGGCTACACCTTC. Amino acid sequence: CASSSGLRYGYTF.

The chain carries TRBV27 and TRBJ2-1; TRBD1 matches 9 bases. The CDR3 runs 15 residues. Unmatched junction bases numbered 7, after V lost 3 bases and J lost 7 bases. CDR1 is MNHEY, CDR2 SMNVEV, per germline (reference sequence). CDR3 DNA sequence: TGTGCCAGCAGTTTGGAGGGACAGGGTAAGAATGAGCAGTTCTTC. Translated: CASSLEGQGKNEQFF.

The V and J genes are TRBV9 and TRBJ1-2; D remains ambiguous. The ends were cut back, 0 bases at V and 4 bases at J, with 7 bases in the middle. This CDR3 has 13 amino acids. The germline V gene has CDR1 SGDLS and CDR2 YYNGEE. The CDR3 sequence is CASSVVGFYGYTF. The CDR3 DNA reads TGTGCCAGCAGCGTAGTCGGGTTCTATGGCTACACCTTC.

This clone appeared a few times. This CDR3 reads CAWGRQRETYGYTF. The CDR3 DNA reads as TGTGCCTGGGGGAGGCAGAGGGAGACCTATGGCTACACCTTC. The chain employs TRBV30 and TRBJ1-2; D is unresolved. The CDR3 runs 14 residues. V was shortened by 5 bases and J by 4 bases, with 17 bases between the two germline ends. CDR1 GTSNPN and CDR2 SVGIG come from the germline V gene (reference sequence). Full variable domain (missing parts from reference TRBV30 and TRBJ1-2): SQTIHQWPATLVQPVGSPLSLECTVEGTSNPNLYWYRQAAGRGLQLLFYSVGIGQISSEVPQNLSASRPQDRQFILSSKKLLLSDSGFYLCAWGRQRETYGYTFGSGTRLTVV.

A word on this clone: Within the sample, other DNA sequences also encode this same CDR3. The chain uses TRBV27 and TRBJ2-3; TRBD2 matches at 9 bases. Germline assignment: CDR1 MNHEY and CDR2 SMNVEV (reference sequence). V trimming: 3 bases; J trimming: 2 bases; junction bases outside the gene matches: 3. The CDR3 extends over 15 amino acids. CDR3 amino acids: CASSFLAGDTDTQYF. The CDR3 DNA reads as TGTGCCAGCAGTTTCTTAGCGGGGGACACAGATACGCAGTATTTT.

The sample holds one count of this clone. This sequence joins TRBV7-2 and TRBJ2-5, with TRBD2 identical over 9 bases. The J segment lost 1 base and the V segment lost 7 bases, leaving 7 bases of the junction unmatched. The CDR3 sequence is 15 residues long. In germline, CDR1 is SGHTA, CDR2 FQGNSA. This CDR3 reads CASNLSGGRQETQYF. The CDR3 DNA follows: TGTGCCAGCAACCTTAGCGGGGGTCGCCAAGAGACCCAGTACTTC.

The chain employs TRBV5-4 and TRBJ2-5; 9 bases agree with TRBD2. CDR1 is SGHNT and CDR2 is YYREEE in the germline V gene (reference sequence). CDR3 length equals 16 residues. V lost 0 bases and J lost 5; bases outside the gene matches: 8. The CDR3 DNA is TGTGCCAGCAGCTTGGCCATGACTAGCGGTTCGGAGACCCAGTACTTC. Encoded protein: CASSLAMTSGSETQYF.

This sequence joins TRBV28 and TRBJ1-5; unclear D gene. The CDR3 spans 12 residues. Looked up from germline, CDR1 is MDHEN and CDR2 is SYDVKM. Between the trimmed V and J ends, which lost 5 bases and 11 bases, there was a span of 13 bases. The CDR3 DNA reads as TGTGCCAGCAGTATAAGAGGGTCGGCCCAGCATTTT. Its protein is CASSIRGSAQHF.

The chain recombines TRBV5-1 with TRBJ1-5; 7 bases align to TRBD1. There are 14 residues in the CDR3. The J segment lost 6 bases and the V segment lost 3 bases, leaving 6 bases of the junction unmatched. Germline CDR1 reads SGHRS; CDR2 reads YFSETQ. CDR3 DNA sequence: TGCGCCAGCAGCTCCGGGACAGAAATTCAGCCCCAGCATTTT. Protein product: CASSSGTEIQPQHF.

The count of this clone is one. The CDR3 spells CASSQDGGGGNSPLHF. CDR3 bases: TGTGCCAGCAGCCAAGATGGTGGAGGGGGCAATTCACCCCTCCACTTT. This chain connects TRBV5-4 to TRBJ1-6; 7 nucleotides agree with TRBD1. Germline CDR1 reads SGHNT; CDR2 reads YYREEE (reference sequence). CDR3 size: 16 residues. V shed 4 bases and J 7 bases; nucleotides not matched to a gene: 11.

There are a few counts of this clone. The chain combines TRBV2 with TRBJ1-2; 8 bases line up with TRBD1. The CDR3 consists of 14 residues. The trim removed 7 bases at V and 4 bases at J, leaving 8 bases unmatched. Germline CDR1 SNHLY, CDR2 FYNNEI. The CDR3 region is CASTPTGVVYGYTF. CDR3 DNA sequence: TGTGCCAGCACCCCGACAGGGGTTGTCTATGGCTACACCTTC.

V gene TRBV6-5 combines with J gene TRBJ2-7; D may be TRBD1 (5 bases). Looked up from germline, CDR1 is MNHEY and CDR2 is SVGAGI. The CDR3 contains 15 residues. With 5 bases removed from V and 3 bases from J, the gap between germline ends came to 17 bases. The CDR3 sequence: CASSRTDTGLYEQYF. CDR3 DNA: TGTGCCAGCAGTCGAACGGACACCGGCCTCTACGAGCAGTACTTC.

The V and J genes are TRBV5-1 and TRBJ2-2; D might be TRBD1 (6 bases). V was trimmed by 2 bases and J by 4 bases, leaving 15 bases between them. CDR3 size: 16 residues. The germline V gene encodes CDR1 SGHRS and CDR2 YFSETQ. The CDR3 sequence is CASSFFQGRVTGELFF. In nucleotides, the CDR3 is TGCGCCAGCAGCTTCTTTCAGGGGCGAGTCACCGGGGAGCTGTTTTTT.

V and J are TRBV28 and TRBJ1-5; D possibly corresponds to TRBD1 (5 bases). Trimming pared 7 bases from V and 3 bases from J, leaving 19 bases between. The length of the CDR3 is 16 residues. Germline V gene lookup returns CDR1 MDHEN and CDR2 SYDVKM. The DNA of the CDR3 is TGTGCCAGCACCGGTCGGGGGGGACGGAACAATCAGCCCCAGCATTTT. This sequence encodes CASTGRGGRNNQPQHF.

V is TRBV11-2 and J is TRBJ2-4, with D unclear. Trimming pared 2 bases from V and 7 bases from J, leaving 9 bases between. The CDR3 extends over 13 amino acids. The germline CDR1 and CDR2 sequences are SGHAT and FQNNGV. The chain's CDR3 is CASSLRGDNIQYF. Written as DNA, the CDR3 is TGTGCCAGCAGCTTAAGAGGAGATAACATTCAGTACTTC.

The chain combines TRBV13 with TRBJ2-3, with a possible D match to TRBD2 (6 bases). The germline V gene has CDR1 PRHDT and CDR2 FYEKMQ (reference sequence). The germline V and J ends were trimmed by 0 bases and 3 bases, with 10 bases remaining between them. The CDR3 is 15 amino acids. CDR3 DNA sequence: TGTGCCAGCAGCTTAGGCGGGAGACGAACAGATACGCAGTATTTT. Protein: CASSLGGRRTDTQYF.

The CDR3 region has the DNA TGCGCCAGCAGCTTGGAGGGGGGGTTACAGTTCTTC. Protein: CASSLEGGLQFF. This chain joins TRBV5-1 and TRBJ2-1; tentatively, D is TRBD2 (7 bases). Trimming pared 0 bases from V and 13 bases from J, leaving 11 bases between. This CDR3 has 12 residues. The germline V gene encodes CDR1 SGHRS and CDR2 YFSETQ.